Each of the 21 T cell receptor beta chains below was sequenced from the same sample in a study of shared clonotypes between healthy human individuals. The method was immunoSEQ multiplex PCR; TCRdb's version includes in-frame clones alone and lacks a portion of them. The top ten hold roughly 0.36% of the sample, which has more than 1,200,000 clones, about 98.5% seen once. Source material: naive CD4+ T cells sorted from blood. The sample's subset: CD45RA+ positively selected. These TCRs come from a man younger than 40 in good health.

The chain is built from TRBV6-5 and TRBJ1-5; 8 nucleotides line up with TRBD1. The CDR3 spans 14 residues. Germline values: CDR1 MNHEY, CDR2 SVGAGI. V gave up 5 bases and J gave up 5 bases; unmatched junction bases: 5. The CDR3 DNA reads TGTGCCAGCAGTCAGGACAGGGTCCATCAGCCCCAGCATTTT. It codes for CASSQDRVHQPQHF.

The chain uses TRBV12-5 and TRBJ2-2; TRBD2 aligns across 8 bases. The CDR3 is made up of 15 amino acids. The V gene's germline CDR1 is LGHNT and CDR2 FRNRAP. The J segment lost 6 bases and the V segment lost 3 bases, leaving 6 bases of the junction unmatched. For the CDR3, the DNA is TGTGCTAGTGGTTTAATCGAAGCGGGAGCCGGGGAGCTGTTTTTT. Protein sequence: CASGLIEAGAGELFF.

This rearrangement joins TRBV28 to TRBJ2-7; 9 nucleotides agree with TRBD2. Germline CDR1 and CDR2: MDHEN and SYDVKM. The trim removed 9 bases at V and 7 bases at J, leaving 16 bases unmatched. This CDR3 region has 15 residues. CDR3 nucleotide sequence: TGTGCCAGTCGGCCGGGGGCGGGAGGGCCGAGGGAGCAGTACTTC. This codes for CASRPGAGGPREQYF.

This CDR3 is CASSLGSASSGNTIYF. The DNA for the CDR3 is TGTGCCAGCAGCTTGGGGTCAGCAAGCTCTGGAAACACCATATATTTT. This chain joins TRBV5-4 and TRBJ1-3; D gene ambiguous. Deletions cut 0 bases from V and 0 bases from J, with 10 bases between. The CDR3 has 16 amino acids. Germline V CDR1 and CDR2: SGHNT, YYREEE (reference sequence).

The J gene is TRBJ2-2, the V gene TRBV9; no firm D call. The CDR3 contains 14 residues. V shed 0 bases and J shed 3 bases, with 6 bases lying between them. Looked up from germline, CDR1 is SGDLS and CDR2 is YYNGEE. The CDR3 nucleotides are TGTGCCAGCAGCGTAGTCCCCTACACCGGGGAGCTGTTTTTT. Its translation is CASSVVPYTGELFF.

A note on this clone: Additional DNA sequences in this sample encode the identical CDR3. The chain recombines TRBV18 with TRBJ2-3, with D possibly matching TRBD2 (5 bases). The germline V gene has CDR1 KGHSH and CDR2 LQKENI. The V and J ends lost 3 bases and 0 bases respectively, with 13 bases between them. The CDR3 extends over 16 amino acids. CDR3 in DNA: TGTGCCAGCTCACCTTTGGGCGGGTCTAGCACAGATACGCAGTATTTT. It encodes CASSPLGGSSTDTQYF.

This chain joins TRBV5-1 and TRBJ2-3; D gene uncertain. The CDR3 spans 15 residues. Trimming pared 2 bases from V and 1 base from J, leaving 11 bases between. Germline CDR1 SGHRS, CDR2 YFSETQ. CDR3: CASSLIVKGTDTQYF. CDR3 in DNA: TGCGCCAGCAGCTTAATCGTCAAGGGCACAGATACGCAGTATTTT.

This sequence joins TRBV27 and TRBJ1-4, with a tentative D call TRBD1 (6 bases). Trimming left V 3 bases short and J 0 bases short, with 8 bases between. Per the germline V gene, CDR1 is MNHEY and CDR2 is SMNVEV (reference sequence). The CDR3 is 15 amino acids. The CDR3 loop reads CASSLRGATNEKLFF. DNA for the CDR3: TGTGCCAGCAGTTTGAGGGGGGCAACTAATGAAAAACTGTTTTTT.

The genes are TRBV19 and TRBJ2-3; D not certain. V was pared by 7 bases and J by 2 bases, with 16 bases between. Germline CDR1 reads LNHDA; CDR2 reads SQIVND (reference sequence). This CDR3 has 15 amino acids. The DNA for the CDR3 is TGTGCCAGTAACGACCGGGCCAGATCCACAGATACGCAGTATTTT. Its translation is CASNDRARSTDTQYF.

The CDR3 region has the DNA TGTGCCAGCTCACCACTCCCCGGGACAGGATTTGGTGGCTACACCTTC. Translated: CASSPLPGTGFGGYTF. This sequence joins TRBV18 and TRBJ1-2; 8 bases line up with TRBD1. In germline, CDR1 is KGHSH, CDR2 LQKENI. The ends lost 1 base at V and 7 bases at J; junction bases unmatched: 11. This CDR3 region has 16 residues.

The rearrangement uses TRBV2 and TRBJ1-5; D is perhaps TRBD1 (6 bases). The CDR3 extends over 13 amino acids. V shed 6 bases and J shed 4 bases, with 10 bases lying between them. Germline CDR1 reads SNHLY; CDR2 reads FYNNEI. The CDR3 loop is CASRGQINQPQHF. CDR3 bases: TGTGCCAGCAGAGGACAGATTAATCAGCCCCAGCATTTT.

The chain joins TRBV14 to TRBJ2-1; D perhaps matches TRBD1 (6 bases). Trimming removed 6 bases from V and 4 bases from J, with 10 bases in between. The CDR3 has 13 amino acids. CDR1 is SGHDN, CDR2 FVKESK, per germline. The CDR3 loop reads CASSRQEYNEQFF. The CDR3 coding sequence is TGTGCCAGCAGTAGACAGGAATACAATGAGCAGTTCTTC.

This chain uses TRBV6-5 with TRBJ2-1, with TRBD2 matching 10 bases. From germline, CDR1 is MNHEY and CDR2 SVGAGI. V lost 5 bases to trimming and J lost 10 bases; unmatched junction nucleotides: 2. CDR3 size: 12 residues. The CDR3 DNA reads as TGTGCCAGCAGTATAGCGGGGGGCGAGCAGTTCTTC. It encodes CASSIAGGEQFF.

The chain is built from TRBV21-1 and TRBJ2-6; TRBD1 reflects the table's D call only, with no check against the DNA. TRBV21-1 is assigned pseudogene status. This CDR3 has 18 residues. As DNA, the CDR3 is TGTGCCAGCAGCCTCCGGGACAGCTGGATCTCTGGGGCCAACGTCCTGACTTTC. Translation gives CASSLRDSWISGANVLTF.

In this sample, this clone turned up once. V and J are TRBV5-5 and TRBJ1-1; D is unresolved. Germline V gene sequence: CDR1 SGHKS, CDR2 YYEKEE (reference sequence). The CDR3 loop spans 14 amino acids. Trimming pared 0 bases from V and 6 bases from J, leaving 12 bases between. The CDR3 loop is CASSLVHTGAEAFF. CDR3 sequence (DNA): TGTGCCAGCAGCTTGGTACATACCGGCGCTGAAGCTTTCTTT.

This chain joins TRBV5-6 and TRBJ1-5; tentatively, D is TRBD1 (6 bases). CDR1 is SGHDT and CDR2 is YYEEEE in the germline V gene. Trimming left V 4 bases short and J 5 bases short, with 16 bases between. The CDR3 sequence is 15 residues long. CDR3 DNA sequence: TGTGCCAGCAGCGACTCCCACAGGGTGGATCAGCCCCAGCATTTT. It is translated as CASSDSHRVDQPQHF.

The chain couples TRBV5-4 to TRBJ1-2; no clear D. CDR3 length: 13 residues. The germline V gene has CDR1 SGHNT and CDR2 YYREEE (reference sequence). Trimming cost V 1 base and J 3 bases, with 7 bases left between them. The CDR3, as DNA: TGTGCCAGCAGCTTGACAGATCACTATGGCTACACCTTC. This translates into CASSLTDHYGYTF.

J is TRBJ1-4 and V is TRBV11-2, with TRBD1 matching 7 bases. Germline trimming cut 5 bases from V and 8 bases from J; bases unmatched to any gene: 11. Germline V gives CDR1 SGHAT, CDR2 FQNNGV. The CDR3 spans 15 residues. In DNA form, the CDR3 reads TGTGCCAGCAGCCGAACAGGGGCCGTAGGGGAAAAACTGTTTTTT. Translated: CASSRTGAVGEKLFF.

The chain carries TRBV7-9 and TRBJ2-5; TRBD2 matches 7 bases. The V and J ends lost 2 bases and 4 bases, in that order; junction bases with no gene match: 4. Germline CDR1 and CDR2: SEHNR and FQNEAQ (reference sequence). This CDR3 is built from 14 residues. The CDR3 DNA is TGTGCCAGCAGCTTATTTGCGGGAGTAGAGACCCAGTACTTC. It encodes CASSLFAGVETQYF.

The chain couples TRBV7-9 to TRBJ2-4; D is uncertain. CDR3 length: 16 residues. The V gene lost 5 bases and the J gene lost 0 bases, with 14 bases spanning the gap. Germline V gene lookup returns CDR1 SEHNR and CDR2 FQNEAQ (reference sequence). CDR3 amino acids: CASSPLVVLAKNIQYF. The CDR3 DNA reads as TGTGCCAGCAGCCCACTGGTGGTCTTAGCCAAAAACATTCAGTACTTC.

The chain joins TRBV7-2 to TRBJ2-3, with D possibly being TRBD2 (6 bases). This CDR3 is built from 17 residues. The V end was cut by 2 bases, the J end by 6 bases, with 21 bases between. Looked up from germline, CDR1 is SGHTA and CDR2 is FQGNSA. DNA of the CDR3: TGTGCCAGCAGCTTACAAGGCTCTCTTGCGGCGGGGGATACGCAGTATTTT. Protein product: CASSLQGSLAAGDTQYF.